The entry below describes one T cell receptor (beta chain). The sample belongs to a study of blood T cell repertoires in COVID-19. Study at large: Acute and convalescent COVID-19 samples came from the United States, Italy and Spain.

This CDR3 contains 17 residues. J lost 0 bases, V lost 4 bases, and 5 bases had no gene match. CDR1 and CDR2 (germline): SGHTA, FQGNSA. The authors' processing: Amplification from reference gene primers served as the basis for estimated nucleated cell counts. Sequenced by immunoSEQ multiplex PCR; TCRdb stores in-frame clones only, minus some. D and trimming were read from the DNA, whereas the V and J calls and clone size are those reported in that table. Of about 280,000 clones in the sample, less than 85% were seen once. Sequenced material: PBMCs or T cells enriched from blood (not recorded which). This sequence was found in a woman between 50 and 59 years old who had recovered from COVID-19. The chain links TRBV7-2 to TRBJ1-3; 11 nucleotides agree with TRBD1. The chain's CDR3 is CASSYRTGGNSGNTIYF. The CDR3 DNA follows: TGTGCCAGCAGCTACAGGACAGGGGGCAACTCTGGAAACACCATATATTTT.